The 31 T cell receptor beta chains below all came from one sample that was sequenced in a study of CD4 T cells in relation to SARS-CoV-2 and coronaviruses. The data were produced by immunoSEQ multiplex PCR, yet TCRdb's version contains in-frame clones alone and is incomplete. The sample contains 9,500 to 11,000 clones, about 68% of which appear only once. CD4+ T cells from unexposed donors were obtained before the COVID-19 pandemic (2011-2018). After more than eight days of culture, CD4+ T cells were isolated. No antigens are known for them. Material for sequencing was CD4+ T cells from PBMCs, cultured in vitro. The receptor set was obtained from a human donor in good health.

V is TRBV6-1 and J is TRBJ1-4; D unresolved. CDR1 MNHNS and CDR2 SASEGT come from the germline V gene. The CDR3 sequence is 14 residues long. The germline V and J ends were trimmed by 2 bases and 4 bases, with 8 bases remaining between them. CDR3 DNA sequence: TGTGCCAGCAGTGAATGGCAGGATAATGAAAAACTGTTTTTT. The encoded protein is CASSEWQDNEKLFF.

The chain carries TRBV30 and TRBJ1-4; D might be TRBD1 (5 bases). CDR1 and CDR2 (germline): GTSNPN, SVGIG (reference sequence). CDR3 size: 17 residues. The ends were cut back, 5 bases at V and 0 bases at J, with 19 bases in the middle. CDR3 protein: CAWGVGRVRTTNEKLFF. The DNA for the CDR3 is TGTGCCTGGGGGGTGGGGCGTGTCAGAACAACTAATGAAAAACTGTTTTTT.

The V and J genes are TRBV6-6 and TRBJ2-7; tentative D call: TRBD1 (5 bases). Germline CDR1 reads MNHNY; CDR2 reads SVGAGI (reference sequence). CDR3 length: 14 amino acids. Trimming took off 8 bases at V and 6 bases at J, with 20 bases between the two ends. The DNA for the CDR3 is TGTGCCAGCTCCTTGGGGCAGGGTTACGGCGAGCAGTACTTC. Translating it yields CASSLGQGYGEQYF.

CDR3 protein: CASSITGATWETQYF. The CDR3 DNA is TGTGCCAGTAGTATTACGGGGGCTACTTGGGAGACCCAGTACTTC. V is TRBV19 and J is TRBJ2-5; D may match TRBD1 or TRBD2 (6 bases each). Germline loops: CDR1 LNHDA, CDR2 SQIVND (reference sequence). The CDR3 loop spans 15 amino acids. V was trimmed by 3 bases and J by 5 bases, leaving 16 bases between them.

This chain connects TRBV5-1 to TRBJ1-3, with D possibly being TRBD1 (6 bases). Germline V gives CDR1 SGHRS, CDR2 YFSETQ. Trimming left V 5 bases short and J 7 bases short, with 19 bases between. This CDR3 has 15 amino acids. DNA of the CDR3: TGCGCCAGCAGTCTCGAGGGGGGCTGGAGGAACACCATATATTTT. Amino acid sequence: CASSLEGGWRNTIYF. Full variable domain (remainder filled in from reference TRBV5-1 and TRBJ1-3): KAGVTQTPRYLIKTRGQQVTLSCSPISGHRSVSWYQQTPGQGLQFLFEYFSETQRNKGNFPGRFSGRQFSNSRSEMNVSTLELGDSALYLCASSLEGGWRNTIYFGEGSWLTVV.

The J gene is TRBJ1-5, the V gene TRBV5-5; D ambiguous. This CDR3 has 14 residues. Deletions cut 1 base from V and 3 bases from J, with 8 bases between. From germline, CDR1 is SGHKS and CDR2 YYEKEE (reference sequence). DNA for the CDR3: TGTGCCAGCAGCTTGACGGGTGCCAATCAGCCCCAGCATTTT. Amino acids: CASSLTGANQPQHF.

This chain uses TRBV9 with TRBJ2-5; 10 bases are a match to TRBD2. The CDR3 has 14 residues. Germline assignment: CDR1 SGDLS and CDR2 YYNGEE. V was pared by 3 bases and J by 5 bases, with 4 bases of the junction left unmatched. Here the CDR3 DNA reads TGTGCCAGCAGCGCGGGACTAGCGCGGGAGACCCAGTACTTC. Protein sequence: CASSAGLARETQYF.

The CDR3 coding sequence is TGTGCCAGCAGTGAAGAGGGAGGAGCTGAAGCTTTCTTT. Its protein product is CASSEEGGAEAFF. V and J are TRBV2 and TRBJ1-1; D gene uncertain. CDR1 is SNHLY, CDR2 FYNNEI, per germline. Deletions cut 1 base from V and 6 bases from J, with 9 bases between. The CDR3 covers 13 residues.

The rearrangement uses TRBV4-1 and TRBJ1-5; TRBD1 might be the D (6 bases). The V end lost 0 bases, the J end lost 4 bases, and 10 bases lay between the germline ends. CDR1 and CDR2 (germline): MGHRA, YSYEKL. The CDR3 runs 15 residues. Written as DNA, the CDR3 is TGCGCCAGCAGCCAAGATCTGCAGGGGAATCAGCCCCAGCATTTT. Encoded protein: CASSQDLQGNQPQHF.

The chain employs TRBV18 and TRBJ2-1, with 11 bases identical to TRBD2. After removal of 1 base from V and 10 bases from J, the junction contained 15 bases not matched to a gene. This CDR3 is built from 18 residues. Germline-derived CDR1 and CDR2 are KGHSH and LQKENI. This CDR3 is CASSPRSLAGGLAGEQFF. The DNA of the CDR3 is TGTGCCAGCTCACCACGTTCGCTAGCGGGAGGCCTCGCTGGGGAGCAGTTCTTC.

This rearrangement joins TRBV24-1 to TRBJ2-7, with D tentatively TRBD1 (5 bases). V lost 7 bases and J lost 1, with 16 bases in between. CDR1 is KGHDR, CDR2 SFDVKD, per germline. There are 15 residues in the CDR3. CDR3 nucleotide sequence: TGTGCCACCAGCCTATGTGGGGCACCTTCCTACGAGCAGTACTTC. It is translated as CATSLCGAPSYEQYF.

This clone was recorded only once. The chain joins TRBV5-6 to TRBJ1-1, with D tentatively TRBD1 (5 bases). CDR1 and CDR2 (germline): SGHDT, YYEEEE. CDR3 length: 13 amino acids. The V end was cut by 7 bases, the J end by 4 bases, with 14 bases between. This CDR3 reads CASAGWMSTEAFF. DNA of the CDR3: TGTGCCAGCGCAGGGTGGATGAGCACTGAAGCTTTCTTT.

The rearrangement links TRBV7-8 to TRBJ1-2; no firm D call. Looked up from germline, CDR1 is SGHVS and CDR2 is FQNEAQ. The CDR3 is 15 amino acids. With 2 bases removed from V and 0 bases from J, the gap between germline ends came to 10 bases. The CDR3 sequence: CASSLMAGSNYGYTF. The DNA for the CDR3 is TGTGCCAGCAGCTTAATGGCAGGCTCTAACTATGGCTACACCTTC.

J is TRBJ1-3 and V is TRBV4-2; 7 bases agree with TRBD1. Unmatched junction bases numbered 7, after V lost 1 base and J lost 4 bases. The CDR3 has 16 residues. Germline CDR1 LGHNA, CDR2 YNFKEQ. DNA of the CDR3: TGTGCCAGCAGCCAAGTCGGACAGGCGCAGGGAAACACCATATATTTT. Translated, it gives CASSQVGQAQGNTIYF.

The chain has TRBV9 and TRBJ1-4; D unresolved. The germline V and J ends were trimmed by 0 bases and 6 bases, with 6 bases remaining between them. From germline, CDR1 is SGDLS and CDR2 YYNGEE. The CDR3 extends over 13 amino acids. CDR3 DNA: TGTGCCAGCAGCGTAGGAGGAGATGAAAAACTGTTTTTT. It translates to CASSVGGDEKLFF.

V gene TRBV6-1 combines with J gene TRBJ1-2; no clear D gene. Germline V lookup: CDR1 MNHNS, CDR2 SASEGT. Between the trimmed V and J ends, which lost 1 base and 0 bases, there was a span of 9 bases. This CDR3 is 15 amino acids long. In DNA, the CDR3 is TGTGCCAGCAGTGAAGTAGTGTTAGCTAACTATGGCTACACCTTC. Its protein product is CASSEVVLANYGYTF.

The chain recombines TRBV4-1 with TRBJ2-5; D uncertain. Germline V CDR1 and CDR2: MGHRA, YSYEKL. The CDR3 has 12 amino acids. The V end lost 0 bases, the J end lost 4 bases, and 3 bases lay between the germline ends. Here the CDR3 DNA reads TGCGCCAGCAGCCAAGAGGGAGAGACCCAGTACTTC. It is translated as CASSQEGETQYF.

The sample holds a few counts of this clone. The chain employs TRBV2 and TRBJ1-2; 8 nucleotides align to TRBD1. Unmatched junction bases numbered 7, after V lost 5 bases and J lost 5 bases. CDR1 and CDR2 (germline): SNHLY, FYNNEI. The CDR3 loop spans 14 amino acids. The DNA of the CDR3 is TGTGCCAGCAGTCTTCGACAGGGGTTATATGGCTACACCTTC. Its translation: CASSLRQGLYGYTF.

The chain has TRBV18 and TRBJ1-1; TRBD1 might be the D (6 bases). V lost 3 bases, J lost 1 base, and 12 bases lay in between. Germline lookup yields CDR1 KGHSH and CDR2 LQKENI. The CDR3 runs to 15 residues. The CDR3 DNA reads TGTGCCAGCTCACCCCCGGGACAAACGAACACTGAAGCTTTCTTT. Amino acids: CASSPPGQTNTEAFF.

In DNA, the CDR3 is TGCGCCAGCTCACGAAGCGCGGACACTGAAGCTTTCTTT. This gives the protein CASSRSADTEAFF. The rearrangement uses TRBV5-1 and TRBJ1-1; D gene unclear. CDR3 length: 13 amino acids. Germline V gene sequence: CDR1 SGHRS, CDR2 YFSETQ. V was pared by 7 bases and J by 3 bases, with 13 bases between.

This chain connects TRBV5-1 to TRBJ1-2; maybe TRBD1 (5 bases). The CDR3 totals 15 residues. The germline CDR1 and CDR2 sequences are SGHRS and YFSETQ. The V gene lost 6 bases and the J gene lost 7 bases, with 22 bases spanning the gap. CDR3 in DNA: TGCGCCAGCAAACCTGTACGGGGCAATCCTAGTGGCTACACCTTC. Its translation is CASKPVRGNPSGYTF.

Concerning this clone: The identical CDR3 is also encoded by other nucleotide sequences in the sample. This chain connects TRBV9 to TRBJ1-2; D might be TRBD1 (5 bases). The V gene lost 0 bases and the J gene lost 6 bases, with 12 bases spanning the gap. Germline V gene data show CDR1 as SGDLS and CDR2 as YYNGEE. This CDR3 is built from 14 residues. The DNA of the CDR3 is TGTGCCAGCAGCGTAGATGGGGGAGGTGATGGCTACACCTTC. Residues: CASSVDGGGDGYTF.

J is TRBJ2-3 and V is TRBV5-1; D not resolved. CDR1 is SGHRS and CDR2 is YFSETQ in the germline V gene. V lost 0 bases to trimming and J lost 3 bases, with 8 bases between them. This CDR3 comprises 14 residues. The CDR3, as DNA: TGCGCCAGCAGCTTGGTACTGGAGACAGATACGCAGTATTTT. Translation: CASSLVLETDTQYF.

V usage is TRBV2 and J usage is TRBJ2-5; 9 bases are a match to TRBD2. V was pared by 9 bases and J by 5 bases, with 7 bases of the junction left unmatched. The CDR3 spans 13 residues. In germline, CDR1 is SNHLY, CDR2 FYNNEI. CDR3 in DNA: TGTGCCAGTTTGGCGGGGGGGAAGGAGACCCAGTACTTC. This codes for CASLAGGKETQYF.

V gene TRBV27 combines with J gene TRBJ2-3, with 7 bases that match TRBD1. This CDR3 has 16 residues. V lost 6 bases and J lost 2; bases outside the gene matches: 11. The germline V gene has CDR1 MNHEY and CDR2 SMNVEV (reference sequence). The DNA for the CDR3 is TGTGCCAGCAGAAACCTGACAGGGTCTAACACAGATACGCAGTATTTT. Translated, it gives CASRNLTGSNTDTQYF.

This chain joins TRBV7-2 and TRBJ1-2; TRBD1 matches at 10 bases. Germline values: CDR1 SGHTA, CDR2 FQGNSA. The CDR3 extends over 15 amino acids. V shed 5 bases and J 5 bases; nucleotides not matched to a gene: 8. The CDR3 here is CASSPSWGQGYGYTF. The CDR3 DNA reads TGTGCCAGCAGCCCTAGCTGGGGACAGGGGTATGGCTACACCTTC.

The V gene is TRBV19, the J gene TRBJ1-1; D is undetermined. The CDR3 length is 15 residues. CDR1 is LNHDA, CDR2 SQIVND, per germline (reference sequence). Trimming shortened V by 6 bases and J by 1 base, and 15 bases separated the two germline ends. This chain's CDR3 is CASSISWTANTEAFF. The CDR3 DNA reads TGTGCCAGTAGCATATCGTGGACGGCGAACACTGAAGCTTTCTTT.

The rearrangement links TRBV18 to TRBJ1-5, with 7 nucleotides matching TRBD1. V shed 3 bases, J shed 3 bases, and the junction held 2 bases outside the gene matches. The CDR3 extends over 14 amino acids. The germline gives CDR1 KGHSH, CDR2 LQKENI. This CDR3 reads CASSPTGHNQPQHF. The CDR3 DNA follows: TGTGCCAGCTCACCGACAGGGCACAATCAGCCCCAGCATTTT.

The table lists this clone with a few counts. The rearrangement uses TRBV6-6 and TRBJ2-7; 9 bases map to TRBD1. This CDR3 comprises 14 residues. Trimming took 5 bases from V and 0 from J; bases not matched to a gene: 2. From germline, CDR1 is MNHNY and CDR2 SVGAGI (reference sequence). CDR3 residues: CASSTGGTSYEQYF. The CDR3 bases are TGTGCCAGCAGTACAGGGGGCACCTCCTACGAGCAGTACTTC.

The chain employs TRBV6-5 and TRBJ2-1; D is uncertain. Trimming stripped 6 bases from V and 1 base from J, with 13 bases between. The CDR3 covers 15 residues. Looked up from germline, CDR1 is MNHEY and CDR2 is SVGAGI. CDR3 in amino acids: CASRGVGGSYNEQFF. The DNA of the CDR3 is TGTGCCAGCAGGGGTGTGGGCGGTTCCTACAATGAGCAGTTCTTC.

This clone was found once. The chain recombines TRBV6-2 or TRBV6-3 with TRBJ1-5, with D maybe TRBD1 (5 bases). Germline CDR1 reads MNHEY; CDR2 reads SVGEGT. Trimming removed 6 bases from V and 3 bases from J, with 15 bases in between. The CDR3 extends over 15 amino acids. In DNA form, the CDR3 reads TGTGCCAGCAGCGACTACCAGACAGCCAATCAGCCCCAGCATTTT. Amino acids: CASSDYQTANQPQHF.